This is a list of T cell receptor beta chains from one sample in a study of blood T cells in healthy people across ages. TCRdb reanalysed the 5' RACE reads using MiXCR and keeps one entry per CDR3 protein. The data contain approximately 690,000 distinct CDR3 sequences, roughly two fifths of them singletons. Sequencing was performed on blood. These TCRs come from a man older than 75 in good health. CDR3s include the opening cysteine and the closing phenylalanine or tryptophan. The D gene is left open where the match is weak. The size field is filled for only some rows; it gives once, few, many or a size class.

CDR3 DNA: TGCAGTGCTAGAGACCGACTAGCGGGAGAGACCCAGTACTTC
CDR3 protein: CSARDRLAGETQYF
V gene: TRBV20-1
J gene: TRBJ2-5
D gene: TRBD2
clone size: many

CDR3 DNA: TGTGCCAGCAGTGAAGCGCGGGGGGCGGTCACAGATACGCAGTATTTT
CDR3 protein: CASSEARGAVTDTQYF
V gene: TRBV6-1
J gene: TRBJ2-3
D gene: TRBD2
clone size: many

CDR3 DNA: TGCGCCAGCAGTGAGCCAAGCGGGAGGGCTGGCGAGCAGTACTTC
CDR3 protein: CASSEPSGRAGEQYF
V gene: TRBV10-2
J gene: TRBJ2-7
D gene: TRBD2
clone size: few

CDR3 DNA: TGTGCCAGCAGTCTACAGACTAGCGGGAGGATGATTGATTACGACGATGAGCAGTTCTTC
CDR3 protein: CASSLQTSGRMIDYDDEQFF
V gene: TRBV27
J gene: TRBJ2-1
D gene: TRBD2
clone size: NA

CDR3 DNA: TGCAGTGCTAGAGATCCGAGGATAGTTAATCAGCCCCAGCATTTT
CDR3 protein: CSARDPRIVNQPQHF
V gene: TRBV20-1
J gene: TRBJ1-5
D gene: NA
clone size: NA

CDR3 DNA: TGTGTCAGCAGCCGCCGGACCGGAGGCTTAGGGAACACTGAAGCTTTCTTT
CDR3 protein: CVSSRRTGGLGNTEAFF
V gene: TRBV12-3/TRBV12-4
J gene: TRBJ1-1
D gene: NA
clone size: NA

CDR3 DNA: TGTGCCAGCAGCTCGGGACCTATTCCGAACACTGAAGCTTTCTTT
CDR3 protein: CASSSGPIPNTEAFF
V gene: TRBV7-2
J gene: TRBJ1-1
D gene: NA
clone size: NA

CDR3 DNA: TGCAGTGCTCCAGACAGGGTTACTAATGAGCAGTTCTTC
CDR3 protein: CSAPDRVTNEQFF
V gene: TRBV20-1
J gene: TRBJ2-1
D gene: TRBD1
clone size: few

CDR3 DNA: TGTGCCACCAGTGCCTGGAACACAAGGGTAGACACAGATACGCAGTATTTT
CDR3 protein: CATSAWNTRVDTDTQYF
V gene: TRBV24-1
J gene: TRBJ2-3
D gene: NA
clone size: many

CDR3 DNA: TGTGCCAGCAGTCTAGTGAGACCCCAGGGGGGGGTGCAGTACTTC
CDR3 protein: CASSLVRPQGGVQYF
V gene: TRBV28
J gene: TRBJ2-7
D gene: NA
clone size: NA

CDR3 DNA: TGTGCCAGCAGCTTGTGGTACGAGCAGTACTTC
CDR3 protein: CASSLWYEQYF
V gene: TRBV5-6
J gene: TRBJ2-7
D gene: NA
clone size: NA

CDR3 DNA: TGTGCCAGCAGCCTGCTTGGTTCCGGGCCAGATACGCAGTATTTT
CDR3 protein: CASSLLGSGPDTQYF
V gene: TRBV5-6
J gene: TRBJ2-3
D gene: NA
clone size: few

CDR3 DNA: TGCGCCAGCAGCCCCCGGGGGGACAGAATCATGAACACTGAAGCTTTCTTT
CDR3 protein: CASSPRGDRIMNTEAFF
V gene: TRBV5-1
J gene: TRBJ1-1
D gene: TRBD1
clone size: few

CDR3 DNA: TGCGCCAGCAGCAGGGGACTAGCGGACAGCACAGATACGCAGTATTTT
CDR3 protein: CASSRGLADSTDTQYF
V gene: TRBV5-1
J gene: TRBJ2-3
D gene: TRBD2
clone size: NA

CDR3 DNA: TGTGCCAGCAGCGTAGGCCCCTCTGGCAGGGACACTGAAGCTTTCTTT
CDR3 protein: CASSVGPSGRDTEAFF
V gene: TRBV9
J gene: TRBJ1-1
D gene: NA
clone size: NA

CDR3 DNA: TGCAGTGCTCCGGGGACTTTCCGCACAGATACGCAGTATTTT
CDR3 protein: CSAPGTFRTDTQYF
V gene: TRBV20-1
J gene: TRBJ2-3
D gene: NA
clone size: few

CDR3 DNA: TGCGCCAGCGGACGGGACTCAGATACGCACTATTTT
CDR3 protein: CASGRDSDTHYF
V gene: TRBV5-1
J gene: TRBJ2-3
D gene: NA
clone size: NA

CDR3 DNA: TGTGCCAGCAGCTTGATGGGGCAGAGCTCCTACGAGCAGTACTTC
CDR3 protein: CASSLMGQSSYEQYF
V gene: TRBV5-6
J gene: TRBJ2-7
D gene: NA
clone size: many